Below are 32 T cell receptor beta chains sequenced from a single sample in a study of cytomegalovirus exposure and HLA in healthy donors. Data came from immunoSEQ multiplex PCR; TCRdb stores just in-frame clones and leaves some out. The table has approximately 160,000 clones, almost 85% seen once. The sample consisted of PBMCs. Receptors were obtained from a man under 40 in good health and CMV-seropositive.

The genes are TRBV10-3 and TRBJ2-2; 9 bases map to TRBD1. Germline V gene lookup returns CDR1 ENHRY and CDR2 SYGVKD. The ends lost 11 bases at V and 7 bases at J; junction bases unmatched: 8. The length of the CDR3 is 13 residues. This chain's CDR3 is CALSQGADGELFF. DNA of the CDR3: TGTGCCTTATCACAGGGGGCGGACGGGGAGCTGTTTTTT.

The chain links TRBV6-1 to TRBJ2-3, with a weak D call TRBD2 (6 bases). This CDR3 is 15 amino acids long. Between the trimmed V and J ends, which lost 7 bases and 2 bases, there was a span of 16 bases. Germline CDR1 and CDR2: MNHNS and SASEGT. In nucleotides, the CDR3 is TGTGCCAGCACCGATCGGTCGGGGGTCACAGATACGCAGTATTTT. Protein sequence: CASTDRSGVTDTQYF.

This chain joins TRBV4-3 and TRBJ1-6, with 10 positions matching TRBD1. With V trimmed by 4 bases and J by 5 bases, 5 bases remained unmatched. The CDR3 contains 16 residues. The germline CDR1 and CDR2 sequences are LGHNA and YSLEER. CDR3 nucleotides: TGCGCCAGCAGCCCGGGACAGGGGATTGATAATTCACCCCTCCACTTT. As protein: CASSPGQGIDNSPLHF.

The chain couples TRBV4-1 to TRBJ2-7; maybe TRBD2 (7 bases). This CDR3 has 16 residues. V lost 4 bases and J 2 bases, leaving 18 bases between the germline ends. CDR1 and CDR2 (germline): MGHRA, YSYEKL. This chain's CDR3 is CASSLGVGGQAYEQYF. Written as DNA, the CDR3 is TGCGCCAGCAGCCTGGGAGTCGGGGGGCAAGCCTACGAGCAGTACTTC.

V and J are TRBV4-1 and TRBJ1-1; 7 bases map to TRBD1. Germline values: CDR1 MGHRA, CDR2 YSYEKL. The CDR3 spans 12 residues. J lost 8 bases, V lost 1 base, and 1 base had no gene match. The CDR3 here is CASSQVGGEAFF. CDR3 in DNA: TGCGCCAGCAGCCAAGTAGGGGGCGAAGCTTTCTTT.

This chain joins TRBV6-5 and TRBJ1-4, with 7 bases aligning to TRBD1. The CDR3 extends over 14 amino acids. With V trimmed by 4 bases and J by 7 bases, 6 bases remained unmatched. Per germline, CDR1 MNHEY and CDR2 SVGAGI. CDR3 region: CASSLSGGGEKLFF. The CDR3 nucleotides read TGTGCCAGCAGTTTGTCAGGGGGAGGTGAAAAACTGTTTTTT.

This clone occurred once. The chain couples TRBV14 to TRBJ2-3; weak D call: TRBD1 (6 bases). The germline V gene has CDR1 SGHDN and CDR2 FVKESK. The CDR3 loop spans 12 amino acids. The V and J ends lost 1 base and 14 bases respectively, with 13 bases between them. This CDR3 is CASSQGGHQLYF. The CDR3 bases are TGTGCCAGCAGCCAAGGGGGACACCAATTGTATTTT.

The chain recombines TRBV19 with TRBJ1-2; weak D call: TRBD1 (5 bases). The CDR3 totals 16 residues. Germline assignment: CDR1 LNHDA and CDR2 SQIVND (reference sequence). The ends were cut back, 6 bases at V and 6 bases at J, with 23 bases in the middle. CDR3 coding DNA: TGTGCCAGTAGCTGGCGTGACGGGGGGACGGGAGATGGCTACACCTTC. It encodes CASSWRDGGTGDGYTF.

V and J are TRBV19 and TRBJ2-7; tentative D call: TRBD1 (6 bases). Trimming took 4 bases from V and 2 from J, leaving 12 bases between them. CDR1 and CDR2 from the germline V gene are LNHDA and SQIVND (reference sequence). The CDR3 is 14 residues long. This CDR3 reads CASSKERGTYEQYF. The CDR3, as DNA: TGTGCCAGTAGTAAGGAAAGGGGGACCTACGAGCAGTACTTC.

The rearrangement links TRBV28 to TRBJ2-6; the D gene is possibly TRBD1 (6 bases). The germline V gene has CDR1 MDHEN and CDR2 SYDVKM. V was pared by 4 bases and J by 2 bases, with 9 bases between. The CDR3 sequence is 15 residues long. CDR3 DNA: TGTGCCAGCAGTTCTCCAGGGGCTGGGGCCAACGTCCTGACTTTC. Its protein is CASSSPGAGANVLTF.

The chain has TRBV7-2 and TRBJ2-7, with TRBD1 identical over 7 bases. Germline CDR1 and CDR2: SGHTA and FQGNSA. The J segment lost 2 bases and the V segment lost 6 bases, leaving 10 bases of the junction unmatched. The CDR3 is 15 amino acids. This CDR3 is CASSPMGQSTYEQYF. In DNA, the CDR3 is TGTGCCAGCAGTCCAATGGGACAGAGTACCTACGAGCAGTACTTC.

CDR3 bases: TGTGCCAGCAGCAGCAGGGGGCAGGAGACCCAGTACTTC. Encoded protein: CASSSRGQETQYF. The J gene is TRBJ2-5, the V gene TRBV5-4; TRBD1 matches at 8 bases. CDR3 length equals 13 residues. Germline V gene sequence: CDR1 SGHNT, CDR2 YYREEE (reference sequence). J gave up 5 bases and V 4 bases, and 4 bases lay outside the gene matches.

In this sample, this clone turned up a few times. The chain has TRBV30 and TRBJ2-1; 7 bases map to TRBD2. Germline V gene sequence: CDR1 GTSNPN, CDR2 SVGIG (reference sequence). CDR3 length: 14 amino acids. Losses at the gene ends were 5 bases for V and 8 bases for J; bases not matched to a gene: 12. The CDR3 protein is CAWSLGGSGDEQFF. CDR3 nucleotide sequence: TGTGCCTGGTCCCTGGGAGGGAGTGGCGATGAGCAGTTCTTC.

The chain recombines TRBV18 with TRBJ1-5; a possible D gene is TRBD1 (5 bases). There are 17 residues in the CDR3. Trimming removed 2 bases at V and 6 bases at J, with 20 bases between. Germline CDR1 and CDR2: KGHSH and LQKENI. CDR3: CASSPSLGQGAAQPQHF. The CDR3 bases are TGTGCCAGCTCACCATCTTTGGGTCAAGGGGCAGCTCAGCCCCAGCATTTT.

J is TRBJ2-3 and V is TRBV7-3, with D possibly TRBD2 on 5 matching bases. Germline loops: CDR1 SGHTA, CDR2 FQGTGA. The CDR3 totals 15 residues. V was trimmed by 5 bases and J by 2 bases, leaving 14 bases between them. DNA for the CDR3: TGTGCCAGCAGCCCGGGGATTCTTTCCACAGATACGCAGTATTTT. It codes for CASSPGILSTDTQYF.

V is TRBV30 and J is TRBJ1-5; maybe TRBD1 (5 bases). Germline loops: CDR1 GTSNPN, CDR2 SVGIG (reference sequence). The CDR3 sequence is 14 residues long. The germline V and J ends were trimmed by 0 bases and 3 bases, with 9 bases remaining between them. DNA of the CDR3: TGTGCCTGGAGTGTAAGCAGGGTCAATCAGCCCCAGCATTTT. Its protein is CAWSVSRVNQPQHF.

CDR3 amino acids: CASSQGAGTENTEAFF. The CDR3 nucleotides are TGCGCCAGCAGCCAAGGGGCGGGGACAGAGAACACTGAAGCTTTCTTT. This chain connects TRBV4-3 to TRBJ1-1, with TRBD1 matching over 7 bases. Trimming at V came to 1 base and at J to 1 base, leaving 6 bases not matched to a gene. The CDR3 length is 16 residues. Germline V CDR1 and CDR2: LGHNA, YSLEER.

The gene calls are TRBV7-3 and TRBJ1-6; 7 positions match TRBD1. CDR1 and CDR2 (germline): SGHTA, FQGTGA. The length of the CDR3 is 15 residues. J was trimmed by 6 bases and V by 4 bases; bases with no gene match: 6. Written as DNA, the CDR3 is TGTGCCAGCAGCTCGGGCGGGACAGTTAATTCACCCCTCCACTTT. Translated, it gives CASSSGGTVNSPLHF.

This chain links TRBV9 with TRBJ2-5, with D tentatively TRBD1 (5 bases). The V end was cut by 0 bases, the J end by 3 bases, with 9 bases between. The CDR3 contains 14 residues. Germline V gene lookup returns CDR1 SGDLS and CDR2 YYNGEE. The DNA for the CDR3 is TGTGCCAGCAGCGTAGACCAGGGCGAAGAGACCCAGTACTTC. It specifies CASSVDQGEETQYF.

A single count supports this clone. The chain joins TRBV9 to TRBJ2-7, with D maybe TRBD2 (5 bases). The CDR3 totals 15 residues. Germline CDR1 is SGDLS and CDR2 is YYNGEE. V dropped 4 bases and J dropped 7 bases, with 21 bases sitting between them. Here the CDR3 DNA reads TGTGCCAGCAGCCCCCTGGAGGCACCATTAAAGGAGCAGTACTTC. As protein: CASSPLEAPLKEQYF. Together with reference TRBV9 and TRBJ2-7, the CDR3 gives the full variable domain: DSGVTQTPKHLITATGQRVTLRCSPRSGDLSVYWYQQSLDQGLQFLIQYYNGEERAKGNILERFSAQQFPDLHSELNLSSLELGDSALYFCASSPLEAPLKEQYFGPGTRLTVT.

The chain carries TRBV5-6 and TRBJ1-5; D possibly corresponds to TRBD1 (5 bases). Trimming took off 3 bases at V and 1 base at J, with 14 bases between the two ends. Germline values: CDR1 SGHDT, CDR2 YYEEEE. This CDR3 has 16 amino acids. CDR3 nucleotides: TGTGCCAGCAGCTCACTAGGGCGGGGGAGCAATCAGCCCCAGCATTTT. As protein: CASSSLGRGSNQPQHF. Variable domain in full (rest from reference TRBV5-6 and TRBJ1-5): DAGVTQSPTHLIKTRGQQVTLRCSPKSGHDTVSWYQQALGQGPQFIFQYYEEEERQRGNFPDRFSGHQFPNYSSELNVNALLLGDSALYLCASSSLGRGSNQPQHFGDGTRLSIL.

This sequence joins TRBV4-1 and TRBJ1-2; D is unclear. The germline V gene has CDR1 MGHRA and CDR2 YSYEKL. V lost 4 bases and J 4 bases, leaving 13 bases between the germline ends. The CDR3 runs to 14 residues. In DNA, the CDR3 is TGCGCCAGCAGCCTACTAATGGCCGTCTATGGCTACACCTTC. It specifies CASSLLMAVYGYTF.

The V and J genes are TRBV9 and TRBJ2-7, with D possibly TRBD1 on 7 matching bases. This CDR3 region has 18 residues. Germline V gene data show CDR1 as SGDLS and CDR2 as YYNGEE. V gave up 0 bases and J gave up 2 bases, with 21 bases separating them. DNA of the CDR3: TGTGCCAGCAGCGTAGTAGAGCCCGATGACAGGGAGGCCTACGAGCAGTACTTC. Amino acids: CASSVVEPDDREAYEQYF.

The V gene is TRBV6-1, the J gene TRBJ2-5; tentative D call: TRBD2 (5 bases). The CDR3 consists of 14 residues. Trimming removed 6 bases from V and 5 bases from J, with 16 bases in between. Germline V gene lookup returns CDR1 MNHNS and CDR2 SASEGT. The CDR3 is CASRDAGETETQYF. In DNA form, the CDR3 reads TGTGCCAGCAGGGACGCCGGGGAGACGGAGACCCAGTACTTC.

This chain connects TRBV27 to TRBJ2-1; 12 bases are shared with TRBD2. This CDR3 has 16 amino acids. Germline assignment: CDR1 MNHEY and CDR2 SMNVEV (reference sequence). Trimming removed 8 bases from V and 6 bases from J; junction bases left unmatched: 11. The CDR3 sequence: CASQRGGLAGFNEQFF. The CDR3 DNA reads as TGTGCCAGCCAAAGAGGGGGACTAGCGGGTTTCAATGAGCAGTTCTTC.

The J gene is TRBJ2-7, the V gene TRBV10-3, with D possibly TRBD1 on 6 matching bases. V lost 0 bases and J 3 bases, leaving 9 bases between the germline ends. CDR1 and CDR2 (germline): ENHRY, SYGVKD. This CDR3 spans 14 amino acids. Here the CDR3 DNA reads TGTGCCATCAGTGAGTCGAAGGGGGTCTACGAGCAGTACTTC. Its protein is CAISESKGVYEQYF.

A single count supports this clone. The chain carries TRBV11-3 and TRBJ2-1; 11 bases map to TRBD2. The trim removed 6 bases at V and 5 bases at J, leaving 6 bases unmatched. The CDR3 consists of 15 residues. Germline CDR1 SGHNT, CDR2 YENEEA. The CDR3 sequence is CASSIGTSGNNEQFF. Written as DNA, the CDR3 is TGTGCCAGCAGTATCGGGACTAGCGGAAACAATGAGCAGTTCTTC.

About this clone: The sample contains more than one DNA sequence encoding this CDR3. The chain links TRBV11-2 to TRBJ2-7, with 9 bases fitting TRBD1. This CDR3 spans 14 amino acids. Germline V lookup: CDR1 SGHAT, CDR2 FQNNGV. V was clipped by 3 bases and J by 2 bases; unmatched bases: 2. The CDR3 sequence is CASSLGTGTYEQYF. CDR3 DNA sequence: TGTGCCAGCAGCTTGGGGACAGGGACCTACGAGCAGTACTTC.

Comment on this clone: Other DNA sequences from this sample encode an identical CDR3 as well. This sequence joins TRBV19 and TRBJ2-5, with D hard to call. The CDR3 extends over 11 amino acids. The V end was cut by 3 bases, the J end by 7 bases, with 6 bases between. Germline V gene data show CDR1 as LNHDA and CDR2 as SQIVND (reference sequence). This CDR3 reads CASSISGTQYF. Written as DNA, the CDR3 is TGTGCCAGTAGTATTTCCGGGACCCAGTACTTC.

V is TRBV15 and J is TRBJ1-1; no definite D call. The CDR3 runs to 11 residues. Per the germline V gene, CDR1 is LNHNV and CDR2 is YYDKDF (reference sequence). V lost 8 bases and J lost 6, with 10 bases in between. CDR3 amino acids: CATQEGSEAFF. CDR3 in DNA: TGTGCCACCCAGGAGGGCTCTGAAGCTTTCTTT.

Of note for this clone: This may arise from a read error, as a much more abundant clone is one base away. The J gene is TRBJ2-2, the V gene TRBV6-4; D unresolved. V was shortened by 2 bases and J by 3 bases, with 4 bases between the two germline ends. Germline CDR1 MRHNA, CDR2 SNTAGT. The CDR3 sequence is 13 residues long. The DNA for the CDR3 is TGTGCCAGCAGTGACCGGGACACCGGGGAGCTGTTTTTT. This encodes CASSDRDTGELFF.

The chain is built from TRBV6-6 and TRBJ2-1; D perhaps matches TRBD2 (6 bases). Germline CDR1 MNHNY, CDR2 SVGAGI (reference sequence). Trimming took 5 bases from V and 4 from J, leaving 12 bases between them. This CDR3 is built from 14 residues. CDR3 region: CASSHRDFYNEQFF. The CDR3 bases are TGTGCCAGCAGTCACCGGGACTTTTACAATGAGCAGTTCTTC.